A single sample gave rise to the 7 T cell receptor beta chains below, sequenced in a study of human T cells and chemical hapten exposure. TCRdb reprocessed the 5' RACE reads with MiXCR, giving one entry per CDR3 protein. The data contain some 150,000 distinct CDR3 sequences, around 4.1% of them seen just once; the ten biggest clones take up approximately 1.3%. RNA extraction used unfractionated whole blood as the source of total RNA. The receptors were sampled from a female donor in good health.

This clonotype was observed at least ten times. The chain carries TRBV10-3 and TRBJ1-4; D remains unclear. Germline V gene lookup returns CDR1 ENHRY and CDR2 SYGVKD. The CDR3 runs 13 residues. With 8 bases removed from V and 2 bases from J, the gap between germline ends came to 9 bases. CDR3 DNA sequence: TGTGCCATCGCCGGAGAGACTAATGAAAAACTGTTTTTT. This sequence encodes CAIAGETNEKLFF.

The CDR3 region is CASSLVTTTNEQYF. The CDR3 nucleotides are TGTGCCAGCAGTTTGGTAACAACGACTAACGAGCAGTACTTC. The gene calls are TRBV27 and TRBJ2-7; TRBD2 might be the D (5 bases). Trimming stripped 3 bases from V and 5 bases from J, with 14 bases between. Germline V gene data show CDR1 as MNHEY and CDR2 as SMNVEV (reference sequence). The CDR3 length is 14 residues.

This clonotype was counted ten times or more. This chain links TRBV12-3 or TRBV12-4 with TRBJ2-3, with 13 bases aligning to TRBD2. The CDR3 contains 16 residues. Trimming at V came to 10 bases and at J to 5 bases, leaving 12 bases not matched to a gene. The CDR3 here is CATGRTSGGFGDTQYF. DNA for the CDR3: TGTGCCACCGGAAGGACTAGCGGGGGTTTTGGAGATACGCAGTATTTT.

The sample holds many counts of this clonotype. The chain links TRBV7-8 to TRBJ2-5, with TRBD1 matching 10 bases. The germline CDR1 and CDR2 sequences are SGHVS and FQNEAQ. Germline trimming cut 4 bases from V and 4 bases from J; bases unmatched to any gene: 9. The CDR3 has 16 amino acids. CDR3 sequence (DNA): TGTGCCAGCAGCTCCCCCTTAGGACAGGGGGGAGAGACCCAGTACTTC. It is translated as CASSSPLGQGGETQYF.

This clonotype occurred a few times. The chain links TRBV7-3 to TRBJ1-5; maybe TRBD1 (5 bases). Trimming took 4 bases from V and 7 from J, leaving 14 bases between them. The CDR3 is 14 residues long. CDR1 is SGHTA, CDR2 FQGTGA, per germline. The CDR3 bases are TGTGCCAGCAGCTCACAGGTTCTCGGACAGCCCCAGCATTTT. Its protein is CASSSQVLGQPQHF.

This clonotype appeared many times. This sequence joins TRBV12-3 or TRBV12-4 and TRBJ2-2, with TRBD1 matching 7 bases. Trimming took 3 bases from V and 6 from J; bases not matched to a gene: 7. The CDR3 extends over 15 amino acids. The CDR3 reads CASSFRGGDAGELFF. In DNA, the CDR3 is TGTGCCAGCAGTTTCAGAGGGGGCGACGCCGGGGAGCTGTTTTTT.

This clonotype was counted ten times or more. One junction end does not reproduce the germline sequence, and a read error may be involved. V usage is TRBV20-1 and J usage is TRBJ1-3; no reliable D call. The CDR3 contains 15 residues. Looked up from germline, CDR1 is DFQATT and CDR2 is SNEGSKA (reference sequence). The CDR3 bases are TGCAGTGCCAGAGATGGCCTTGTGGGAGGAAACACCATATATTTT. It codes for CSARDGLVGGNTIYF.